This T cell receptor beta chain was identified during a study of blood T cell repertoires in COVID-19. The germline V gene has CDR1 SGDLS and CDR2 YYNGEE. V gave up 4 bases and J gave up 6 bases, with 18 bases separating them. CDR3 length: 15 residues. Some clones are missing from TCRdb's copy, which holds only in-frame ones; the method was immunoSEQ multiplex PCR. The data show 90,000 to 130,000 clones, 65% to 85% seen once. This receptor was identified in a woman aged 70 to 79 with acute or convalescent COVID-19. The V and J genes are TRBV9 and TRBJ2-3; D call uncertain. Sequenced input: peripheral blood. CDR3 nucleotide sequence: TGTGCCAGCAGCCCAGAGGAACTACCTCCCGATACGCAGTATTTT. Translated: CASSPEELPPDTQYF.